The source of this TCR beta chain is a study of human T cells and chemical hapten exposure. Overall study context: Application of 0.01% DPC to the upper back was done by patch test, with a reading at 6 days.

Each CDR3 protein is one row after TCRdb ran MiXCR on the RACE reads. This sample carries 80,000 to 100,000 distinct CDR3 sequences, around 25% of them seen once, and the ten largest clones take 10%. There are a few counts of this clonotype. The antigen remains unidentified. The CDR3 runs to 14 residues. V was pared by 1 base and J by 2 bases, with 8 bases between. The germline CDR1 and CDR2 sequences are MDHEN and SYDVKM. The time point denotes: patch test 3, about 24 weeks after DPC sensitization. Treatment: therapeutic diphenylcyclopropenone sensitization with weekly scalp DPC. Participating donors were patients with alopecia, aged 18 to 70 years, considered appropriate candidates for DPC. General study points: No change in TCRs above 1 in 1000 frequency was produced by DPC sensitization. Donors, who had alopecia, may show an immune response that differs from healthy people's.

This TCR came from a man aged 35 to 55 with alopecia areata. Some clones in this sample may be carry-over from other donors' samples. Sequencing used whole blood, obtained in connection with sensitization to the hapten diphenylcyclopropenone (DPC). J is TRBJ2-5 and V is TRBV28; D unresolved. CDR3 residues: CASSLSTVQETQYF. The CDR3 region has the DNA TGTGCCAGCAGTTTATCCACAGTTCAAGAGACCCAGTACTTC.